This TCR beta chain was sequenced for a study of PD-1 blockade in classical Hodgkin lymphoma. Broader study findings: With CD4+ cells, TCR diversity rose significantly by C4D1, but not with CD8+ cells. Among the patients, those starting nivolumab under 1 year after ASCT were excluded. Complete responders matched newly diagnosed patients in baseline diversity.

Libraries were prepared by immunoSEQ multiplex PCR; TCRdb keeps only in-frame clonotypes and omits some of them. The sample includes roughly 16,000 clones, over 70% of them seen just once. Trimming cost V 3 bases and J 1 base, with 16 bases left between them. The length of the CDR3 is 16 residues. Germline V CDR1 and CDR2: SGHTS, YDEGEE. Patients all relapsed after autologous stem cell transplantation, and there was variation in brentuximab vedotin exposure. Concerning this clone: Its antigen is currently unknown.

The source of this sequence is a human donor with classical Hodgkin lymphoma. Sequenced material: peripheral blood mononuclear cells (PBMCs), taken at baseline. This rearrangement joins TRBV5-8 to TRBJ1-1; no firm D call. Here the CDR3 reads CASSSTSLRTNTEAFF. CDR3 coding DNA: TGTGCCAGCAGCTCGACGAGTTTACGGACGAACACTGAAGCTTTCTTT.